Listed below are T cell receptor beta chains from one sample, sequenced in a study of blood T cells in healthy people across ages. MiXCR, applied by TCRdb to the 5' RACE reads, yields one record per CDR3 protein. The repertoire holds some 800,000 distinct CDR3 sequences, with around 25% as singletons. The same sample was also studied in work on T cells of mothers and their children.

Sequenced input: blood. These receptors were taken from a boy aged 5-17 years in good health. Each CDR3 is given with its conserved first and last residue. The D gene is left open where the match is weak. Size values are once, few and many counts, or a class for expanded clones, and some rows have none.

clone size	D gene	V gene	J gene	CDR3 DNA	CDR3 protein
.	TRBD2	TRBV9	TRBJ2-7	TGTGCCAGCAGCCCTCTAGCGGGATACATCTACGAGCAGTACTTC	CASSPLAGYIYEQYF
few	TRBD2	TRBV5-1	TRBJ2-5	TGCGCCAGCAGCTTGGCCATACCTCGACCGGGACTAGCGGGGGGACAAGAGACCCAGTACTTC	CASSLAIPRPGLAGGQETQYF
.	.	TRBV7-9	TRBJ2-6	TGTGCCAGCAGCTTAGTCCCGTGGGGCTTAACTGGGGCCAACGTCCTGACTTTC	CASSLVPWGLTGANVLTF
few	.	TRBV6-1	TRBJ2-5	TGTGCCAGCAGGGGCTCGAGGGGGGAGACCCAGTACTTC	CASRGSRGETQYF
.	TRBD1	TRBV2	TRBJ2-1	TGTGCCAGCAGTTATAGACAGGGTCTTTCCTACAATGAGCAGTTCTTC	CASSYRQGLSYNEQFF
.	.	TRBV6-5	TRBJ2-2	TGTGCCAGCAGTTACTCCGCGGAGACCGGGGAGCTGTTTTTT	CASSYSAETGELFF
.	.	TRBV21-1	TRBJ1-6	TGTGCCAGCAGAGCAACCCGGGGCCCCGAAGTTGGTAATTCACCCCTCCACTTT	CASRATRGPEVGNSPLHF
.	.	TRBV5-1	TRBJ2-2	TGCGCCAGCAGCTTGGGTCAACGATTGAACACCGGGGAGCTGTTTTTT	CASSLGQRLNTGELFF
many	.	TRBV6-2/TRBV6-3	TRBJ2-5	TGTGCCAGCAGTTACGGGGAGACCCAGTACTTC	CASSYGETQYF
few	.	TRBV6-2/TRBV6-3	TRBJ2-1	TGTGCCAGCAATACCGCCGGGCCCTCATTTGAGCAGTTCTTC	CASNTAGPSFEQFF
.	.	TRBV4-3	TRBJ2-1	TGCGCCAGCAGCCAAGACTCCACGCTGGGCGGTGAGCAGTTCTTC	CASSQDSTLGGEQFF
.	.	TRBV9	TRBJ2-2	TGTGCCAGCAGCGTAGGGCAGGCTGGCGGGGAGTTGTTTTTT	CASSVGQAGGELFF
.	.	TRBV7-2	TRBJ1-3	TGTGCCAGCAGCTTAAGGGGAGGAAACTCTGGAAACACCATATATTTT	CASSLRGGNSGNTIYF
few	TRBD2	TRBV20-1	TRBJ2-5	TGCAGTTCACGAGGCAGGACTAGCGGGAGAGGCGAGACCCAGTACTTC	CSSRGRTSGRGETQYF
.	TRBD1	TRBV5-5	TRBJ2-5	TGTGCCAGCAGCTTGGGGACAGGCAATTCGGAGACCCAGTACTTC	CASSLGTGNSETQYF
.	TRBD1	TRBV10-3	TRBJ1-2	TGTGCCATCAGTGAATCCGGGACAGGGGTTGGCTACACCTTC	CAISESGTGVGYTF
.	.	TRBV5-1	TRBJ1-5	TGCGCCAGCAGCTTGGGGAGTTGGAGCGGTCAGCCCCAGCATTTT	CASSLGSWSGQPQHF
few	TRBD2	TRBV30	TRBJ2-1	TGTGCCTCCCAGCGGGGTTACAATGAGCAGTTCTTC	CASQRGYNEQFF
.	.	TRBV3-1	TRBJ2-2	TGTGCCAGCAGCCCCAGACCGGGACGCGGTCCCGGGGAGCTGTTTTTT	CASSPRPGRGPGELFF
once	.	TRBV24-1	TRBJ2-5	TGTGCCACCAGTGAACCCCCTCCCGTCACGAAGGGGACGAAAGAGACCCAGTACTTC	CATSEPPPVTKGTKETQYF
.	.	TRBV7-9	TRBJ1-1	TGTGCCAGCAGCTTAACCTTAACGGGGGTGAACACTGAAGCTTTCTTT	CASSLTLTGVNTEAFF
few	.	TRBV7-9	TRBJ2-7	TGTGCCAGCAGCTCAGGACTCGCTAGAGGGGACGAGCAGTACTTC	CASSSGLARGDEQYF
few	TRBD2	TRBV5-4	TRBJ2-1	TGTGCCAGCAGCCCCTTTGGGCGGCTAGCGGTTTACAATGAGCAGTTCTTC	CASSPFGRLAVYNEQFF
.	.	TRBV7-8	TRBJ2-5	TGTGCCAGCAGCATAGACAGGACCCAGTACTTC	CASSIDRTQYF
few	TRBD2	TRBV29-1	TRBJ2-1	TGCAGCGATAGGACTAGTGGCTACAATGAGCAGTTCTTC	CSDRTSGYNEQFF
.	TRBD1	TRBV28	TRBJ2-7	TGTGCCAGCAGCCCTAGGGGCATGGACAGGGGAAAATACGAGCAGTACTTC	CASSPRGMDRGKYEQYF
few	TRBD2	TRBV20-1	TRBJ2-1	TGCAGTGCTAGGGAAGGACTAGCGGGAGTCTCCACCTACAATGAGCAGTTCTTC	CSAREGLAGVSTYNEQFF
.	.	TRBV7-2	TRBJ1-1	TGTGCCAGCAGCTTGGTACGGATGAACACTGAAGCTTTCTTT	CASSLVRMNTEAFF
.	.	TRBV4-1	TRBJ2-3	TGCGCCAGCAGTAGGAAGGGGTCAGATACGCAGTATTTT	CASSRKGSDTQYF
.	.	TRBV28	TRBJ2-3	TGTGCCAGCACCGCCCCGGGGGGCCTGACTACAACATTT	CASTAPGGLTTTF
.	TRBD2	TRBV3-1	TRBJ2-7	TGTGCCAGCGCAAGCGGGGACCCCCGGCACGAGCAGTACTTC	CASASGDPRHEQYF
.	.	TRBV28	TRBJ2-5	TGTGCCAGCAGCCGAGGGCGACGCAATGAGCATTTCTTC	CASSRGRRNEHFF
many	.	TRBV7-8	TRBJ2-2	TGTGCCAGCAGTCCCCGGGACACCAAACTTGGCGGGGAGCTGTTTTTT	CASSPRDTKLGGELFF
.	.	TRBV28	TRBJ1-1	TGTGCCAGCACTCCTGGGCTGGAAGGCACTGAAGCTTTCTTT	CASTPGLEGTEAFF
many	.	TRBV20-1	TRBJ2-5	TGCAGTGCCCCGGATTATTACAGGGATGGCTTCGAAGAGACCCAGTACTTC	CSAPDYYRDGFEETQYF
.	.	TRBV7-2	TRBJ2-3	TGTGCCAGCAGCCCCAGCGGGCTGAGCACAGATACGCAGTATTTT	CASSPSGLSTDTQYF
few	TRBD1	TRBV7-9	TRBJ2-7	TGTGCCAGCAGCGATCTCTCCCACCGGGACAGGGATAGTTACGAGCAGTACTTC	CASSDLSHRDRDSYEQYF